The entry below gives a single T cell receptor (beta chain) sequence along with its context. CDR3 size: 16 residues. Trimming cost V 1 base and J 7 bases; bases outside gene matches: 6. From germline, CDR1 is SGHTA and CDR2 FQGNSA. The sample belongs to a study of blood T cell repertoires in COVID-19. As for the study in general: Spain, Italy and the United States supplied samples that represented acute and convalescent COVID-19. T cells, B-cell-depleted T cells, or PBMCs provided the cDNA or gDNA that served as material.

Authors' processing steps: Reference gene primer amplification gave nucleated cell count estimates. Using immunoSEQ multiplex PCR, the repertoire was profiled, and TCRdb retains in-frame clones only, with some absent. The V and J calls and clone size were taken over from that table, and D and trimming were inferred from the DNA. The table has some 80,000 clones, 88% seen once; the top ten hold under 25%. The chain combines TRBV7-2 with TRBJ1-6; 8 nucleotides match TRBD1. The sequence came from a human donor in a cohort sampled during active COVID-19. Material for sequencing was peripheral blood. Here the CDR3 DNA reads TGTGCCAGCAGCTTAGAGTCAGGGGGCCGAAATTCACCCCTCCACTTT. It yields the protein CASSLESGGRNSPLHF. The full variable domain, with the rest looked up from reference TRBV7-2 and TRBJ1-6, is GAGVSQSPSNKVTEKGKDVELRCDPISGHTALYWYRQSLGQGLEFLIYFQGNSAPDKSGLPSDRFSAERTGGSVSTLTIQRTQQEDSAVYLCASSLESGGRNSPLHFGNGTRLTVT.